The 25 T cell receptor beta chains below come from one sample, sequenced in a study of blood T cell repertoires in COVID-19. Assay used: immunoSEQ multiplex PCR; TCRdb lists only in-frame clones, some missing. The sample has about 21,000 clones, about nine tenths seen once. What was sequenced was peripheral blood. All receptors derive from a human donor in a cohort sampled during active COVID-19.

This chain links TRBV6-5 with TRBJ2-7; 10 nucleotides align to TRBD1. This CDR3 is built from 14 residues. With V trimmed by 5 bases and J by 6 bases, 7 bases remained unmatched. Per germline, CDR1 MNHEY and CDR2 SVGAGI. CDR3 nucleotides: TGTGCCAGCAGTCTCGGGACAGGGGTCGTCGAGCAGTACTTC. This encodes CASSLGTGVVEQYF.

The sample holds one count of this clone. The chain couples TRBV11-2 to TRBJ2-1, with 8 nucleotides matching TRBD2. The CDR3 totals 19 residues. Trimming cost V 3 bases and J 7 bases; bases outside gene matches: 20. Germline V gene lookup returns CDR1 SGHAT and CDR2 FQNNGV. Here the CDR3 DNA reads TGTGCCAGCAGCTTTTATTTGACGATTGTGGCGGGGGGACTTAATGAGCAGTTCTTC. Residues: CASSFYLTIVAGGLNEQFF.

This sequence joins TRBV12-3 or TRBV12-4 and TRBJ2-1; TRBD2 agrees at 8 bases. With 6 bases clipped from V and 6 bases from J, the junction kept 4 bases outside the gene matches. CDR3 length: 13 amino acids. The CDR3 DNA follows: TGTGCCAGCAGGGGACTAGGTGGCAATGAGCAGTTCTTC. It codes for CASRGLGGNEQFF.

The chain couples TRBV7-6 to TRBJ1-2, with D possibly being TRBD1 (5 bases). Germline loops: CDR1 SGHVS, CDR2 FNYEAQ. Trimming stripped 5 bases from V and 4 bases from J, with 23 bases between. The CDR3 loop spans 17 amino acids. CDR3 sequence reads: CASSPESRQGEVYGYTF. DNA of the CDR3: TGTGCCAGCAGCCCCGAATCGAGACAAGGGGAGGTCTATGGCTACACCTTC.

This chain joins TRBV19 and TRBJ2-1; 13 bases line up with TRBD2. This CDR3 region has 16 residues. CDR1 and CDR2 (germline): LNHDA, SQIVND (reference sequence). V lost 6 bases and J lost 1; bases outside the gene matches: 3. The CDR3 bases are TGTGCCAGTAGGAGACTAGCGGGGGGTTCCTACAATGAGCAGTTCTTC. It codes for CASRRLAGGSYNEQFF.

CDR3 region: CASSPRTRATDTQYF. Written as DNA, the CDR3 is TGTGCCAGCAGCCCTAGAACTAGGGCCACAGATACGCAGTATTTT. V and J are TRBV5-8 and TRBJ2-3; D possibly corresponds to TRBD2 (5 bases). The germline V and J ends were trimmed by 4 bases and 2 bases, with 14 bases remaining between them. CDR3 length: 15 amino acids. Per germline, CDR1 SGHTS and CDR2 YDEGEE.

The rearrangement joins TRBV5-8 to TRBJ2-3; TRBD2 agrees at 8 bases. Germline CDR1 SGHTS, CDR2 YDEGEE. V lost 4 bases and J lost 3; bases outside the gene matches: 7. The CDR3 sequence is 15 residues long. The CDR3: CASSQGLAGTDTQYF. CDR3 bases: TGTGCCAGCAGCCAAGGACTAGCCGGGACAGATACGCAGTATTTT. Full variable domain (outside the CDR3, taken from reference TRBV5-8 and TRBJ2-3): EAGVTQSPTHLIKTRGQQATLRCSPISGHTSVYWYQQALGLGLQFLLWYDEGEERNRGNFPPRFSGRQFPNYSSELNVNALELEDSALYLCASSQGLAGTDTQYFGPGTRLTVL.

This chain joins TRBV5-1 and TRBJ2-7; 7 bases map to TRBD1. The CDR3 runs 14 residues. Germline values: CDR1 SGHRS, CDR2 YFSETQ. Trimming took 4 bases from V and 3 from J; bases not matched to a gene: 7. The CDR3 here is CASSRQGQHYEQYF. DNA for the CDR3: TGCGCCAGCAGCCGTCAGGGACAGCACTACGAGCAGTACTTC.

This clone was counted a single time. The chain has TRBV7-8 and TRBJ2-7, with a weak D call TRBD2 (5 bases). The germline gives CDR1 SGHVS, CDR2 FQNEAQ. This CDR3 comprises 13 residues. V lost 7 bases and J 6 bases, leaving 16 bases between the germline ends. For the CDR3, the DNA is TGTGCCAGCACTCGCGGGCCTTATGGCGAGCAGTACTTC. Protein product: CASTRGPYGEQYF.

The V call is TRBV27, the J call TRBJ1-1; the D is unclear. The CDR3 sequence is 14 residues long. Germline V lookup: CDR1 MNHEY, CDR2 SMNVEV (reference sequence). Deletions cut 3 bases from V and 5 bases from J, with 13 bases between. Here the CDR3 DNA reads TGTGCCAGCAGTTTCAAAGCCGTGATGACTGAAGCTTTCTTT. This translates into CASSFKAVMTEAFF.

CDR3 sequence reads: CASSYGRQGNQPQHF. The CDR3 nucleotides are TGTGCCAGCAGTTACGGGCGTCAGGGAAATCAGCCCCAGCATTTT. V and J are TRBV6-5 and TRBJ1-5; the D gene is possibly TRBD1 (5 bases). Germline V gene sequence: CDR1 MNHEY, CDR2 SVGAGI. The CDR3 has 15 amino acids. V lost 2 bases to trimming and J lost 4 bases, with 12 bases between them.

The rearrangement links TRBV19 to TRBJ1-1; D is unresolved. The CDR3 sequence is 13 residues long. Germline V gene data show CDR1 as LNHDA and CDR2 as SQIVND (reference sequence). Trimming took 0 bases from V and 5 from J, leaving 7 bases between them. Here the CDR3 reads CASSIDIQTEAFF. The CDR3 DNA follows: TGTGCCAGTAGTATAGATATACAAACTGAAGCTTTCTTT.

This clone was seen once. V and J are TRBV7-9 and TRBJ2-7, with D perhaps matching TRBD1 (5 bases). The V end lost 5 bases, the J end lost 3 bases, and 11 bases lay between the germline ends. The CDR3 loop spans 13 amino acids. Germline assignment: CDR1 SEHNR and CDR2 FQNEAQ (reference sequence). The CDR3 protein is CASSPQVDYEQYF. The CDR3 DNA sequence: TGTGCCAGCAGCCCACAGGTAGACTACGAGCAGTACTTC.

This sequence joins TRBV6-2 or TRBV6-3 and TRBJ1-2; D not resolved. V was pared by 2 bases and J by 5 bases, with 9 bases between. CDR3 length: 13 amino acids. The V gene's germline CDR1 is MNHEY and CDR2 SVGEGT. CDR3 nucleotides: TGTGCCAGCAGTTACGTAGGGAGGTATGGCTACACCTTC. Protein sequence: CASSYVGRYGYTF.

V is TRBV6-5 and J is TRBJ1-2, with 7 bases lining up with TRBD1. CDR1 is MNHEY, CDR2 SVGAGI, per germline. With 6 bases clipped from V and 3 bases from J, the junction kept 7 bases outside the gene matches. The CDR3 runs 14 residues. CDR3 loop: CASRLQGTYYGYTF. In DNA, the CDR3 is TGTGCCAGCAGGCTACAGGGGACTTACTATGGCTACACCTTC.

V is TRBV5-6 and J is TRBJ2-7; unclear D gene. This CDR3 has 14 residues. Trimming shortened V by 0 bases and J by 2 bases, and 9 bases separated the two germline ends. CDR1 is SGHDT and CDR2 is YYEEEE in the germline V gene. The CDR3 nucleotides read TGTGCCAGCAGCTTGGCCTACTCAACCTACGAGCAGTACTTC. This codes for CASSLAYSTYEQYF.

The gene calls are TRBV10-3 and TRBJ2-3; 8 nucleotides line up with TRBD2. Germline CDR1 and CDR2: ENHRY and SYGVKD. The CDR3 loop spans 14 amino acids. Germline trimming cut 2 bases from V and 5 bases from J; bases unmatched to any gene: 3. The CDR3 coding sequence is TGTGCCATCAGTGAGAGCGGGGGCGAAGATACGCAGTATTTT. It yields the protein CAISESGGEDTQYF.

The chain carries TRBV11-2 and TRBJ2-1; TRBD2 matches 7 bases. Germline values: CDR1 SGHAT, CDR2 FQNNGV. Unmatched junction bases numbered 12, after V lost 5 bases and J lost 8 bases. The CDR3 is 15 amino acids. CDR3 loop: CASSTYGGEGDEQFF. CDR3 nucleotide sequence: TGTGCCAGCAGCACCTACGGCGGGGAGGGCGATGAGCAGTTCTTC.

The chain couples TRBV7-2 to TRBJ1-2, with D unresolved. Trimming stripped 0 bases from V and 2 bases from J, with 7 bases between. CDR1 is SGHTA, CDR2 FQGNSA, per germline. The CDR3 loop spans 14 amino acids. The CDR3 loop is CASSLAPGNYGYTF. DNA of the CDR3: TGTGCCAGCAGCTTAGCTCCGGGAAACTATGGCTACACCTTC.

The chain carries TRBV19 and TRBJ1-2, with TRBD1 matching 10 bases. J lost 4 bases, V lost 9 bases, and 8 bases had no gene match. Germline CDR1 reads LNHDA; CDR2 reads SQIVND (reference sequence). CDR3 length equals 14 residues. As DNA, the CDR3 is TGTGCCAGCCTACGACAGGGGGCCCTCTATGGCTACACCTTC. It specifies CASLRQGALYGYTF. Supplemented by reference TRBV19 and TRBJ1-2, the full variable domain reads DGGITQSPKYLFRKEGQNVTLSCEQNLNHDAMYWYRQDPGQGLRLIYYSQIVNDFQKGDIAEGYSVSREKKESFPLTVTSAQKNPTAFYLCASLRQGALYGYTFGSGTRLTVV.

This clone was detected only once. The rearrangement joins TRBV5-4 to TRBJ2-7, with 7 positions matching TRBD2. CDR3 size: 12 residues. Per the germline V gene, CDR1 is SGHNT and CDR2 is YYREEE (reference sequence). V lost 2 bases to trimming and J lost 12 bases; unmatched junction nucleotides: 8. The CDR3 reads CASSFGSTSWYF. The CDR3 DNA follows: TGTGCCAGCAGCTTCGGGTCGACTAGCTGGTACTTC.

The chain employs TRBV30 and TRBJ2-2; the D gene is possibly TRBD1 (6 bases). Deletions cut 0 bases from V and 7 bases from J, with 12 bases between. The CDR3 contains 14 residues. Germline lookup yields CDR1 GTSNPN and CDR2 SVGIG (reference sequence). The CDR3 coding sequence is TGTGCCTGGAGTGTCTCCAGGGGCGTCGGGGAGCTGTTTTTT. Its translation: CAWSVSRGVGELFF.

The chain uses TRBV5-1 and TRBJ2-3; 8 nucleotides align to TRBD1. V dropped 4 bases and J dropped 1; count of bases not matched to a gene: 8. The CDR3 covers 16 residues. The germline CDR1 and CDR2 sequences are SGHRS and YFSETQ. CDR3 in DNA: TGCGCCAGCAGCGAGGGGTGGGGACAGGGCACAGATACGCAGTATTTT. Its protein product is CASSEGWGQGTDTQYF.

CDR3 sequence: CASNNRGNQPQHF. CDR3 in DNA: TGTGCCAGCAATAACAGGGGCAATCAGCCCCAGCATTTT. The genes are TRBV6-5 and TRBJ1-5, with D maybe TRBD1 (6 bases). The CDR3 spans 13 residues. CDR1 and CDR2 (germline): MNHEY, SVGAGI. The V and J ends lost 7 bases and 2 bases respectively, with 9 bases between them.

This chain uses TRBV6-6 with TRBJ2-3, with 8 nucleotides matching TRBD1. Germline values: CDR1 MNHNY, CDR2 SVGAGI (reference sequence). The CDR3 extends over 13 amino acids. Germline trimming cut 6 bases from V and 10 bases from J; bases unmatched to any gene: 9. The CDR3 sequence: CASSQNGQGSQYF. Written as DNA, the CDR3 is TGTGCCAGCAGCCAAAACGGACAGGGTTCGCAGTATTTT.